This record concerns one TCR beta chain sequence. The record originates from a study of OX40 agonist ivuxolimab in advanced cancers. Sequenced by immunoSEQ multiplex PCR; TCRdb stores in-frame clones only, minus some. Seen here are 70,000 to 95,000 clones, approximately 94% observed once, and the top ten hold around a tenth. V lost 6 bases, J lost 4 bases, and 7 bases stayed unmatched. Per germline, CDR1 LNHDA and CDR2 SQIVND (reference sequence). The CDR3 has 14 amino acids. This chain links TRBV19 with TRBJ2-5; TRBD1 agrees at 8 bases. The sequence was obtained from an adult with an advanced solid tumor such as melanoma, head and neck, liver or kidney cancer. Specimen: CD4+ or CD8+ T cells sorted from blood, collected in a trial of the OX40 agonist ivuxolimab. CDR3 amino acids: CASSPRGLGETQYF. CDR3 nucleotide sequence: TGTGCCAGTAGCCCCAGGGGGCTCGGAGAGACCCAGTACTTC.